This TCR beta chain was documented in a study of blood T cells in healthy people across ages. CDR1 and CDR2 from the germline V gene are DFQATT and SNEGSKA (reference sequence). The CDR3 spans 15 residues. Trimming took off 0 bases at V and 2 bases at J, with 11 bases between the two ends. The study, taken as a whole, reports: Naive CD4+ cell counts and diversity both ran higher in long-lived than in aged donors.

Sample-barcoded 5' priming and a J-beta primer mix drove a second PCR of 7 to 11 cycles. With 12 random nucleotides, a template-switch adaptor tagged each individual cDNA molecule. TCRdb re-called the 5' RACE reads through MiXCR, storing one row per CDR3 protein. The table records about 580,000 distinct CDR3 sequences, 40% to 50% of them present only once. As for this clonotype: The target antigen is unknown.

The rearrangement uses TRBV20-1 and TRBJ2-1; either TRBD1 or TRBD2 may fit D (5 bases each). This clonotype was obtained from a man at least 80 years old in good health. The sequenced sample was blood. The CDR3 DNA reads as TGCAGTGCTAGAGATTTCGGGGACCCCTACAATGAGCAGTTCTTC. Translation: CSARDFGDPYNEQFF.